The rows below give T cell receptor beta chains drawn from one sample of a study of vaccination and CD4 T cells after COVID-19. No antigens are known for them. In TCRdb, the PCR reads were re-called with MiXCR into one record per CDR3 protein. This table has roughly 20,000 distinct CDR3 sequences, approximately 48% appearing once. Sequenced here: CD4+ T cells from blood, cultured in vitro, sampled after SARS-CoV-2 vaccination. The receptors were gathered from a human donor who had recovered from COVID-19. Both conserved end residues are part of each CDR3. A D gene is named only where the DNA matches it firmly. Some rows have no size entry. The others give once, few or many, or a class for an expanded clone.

TGTGCCAGCAGCGTACCGGGACAGGGGTCCGACGAGCAGTACTTC | CASSVPGQGSDEQYF | . | TRBJ2-7 | TRBD1 | 15 | TRBV11-3
TGTGCCACCGCGGATAACACAGATACGCAGTATTTT | CATADNTDTQYF | . | TRBJ2-3 | . | 12 | TRBV24-1
TGTGCCAGCAGCCGCATGGGGACTAAAGAGACCCAGTACTTC | CASSRMGTKETQYF | few | TRBJ2-5 | TRBD2 | 14 | TRBV12-3/TRBV12-4
TGTGCCAGCAGCTTTTCGCGGGGGAGCACAGATACGCAGTATTTT | CASSFSRGSTDTQYF | . | TRBJ2-3 | TRBD2 | 15 | TRBV5-4
TGTGCCATCAAGTCGATTACAGGGGAGACTGAAGCTTTCTTT | CAIKSITGETEAFF | . | TRBJ1-1 | TRBD1 | 14 | TRBV10-3
TGTGCCAGCAGCCTAAGACCGCGGGGGGTCTACGAGCAGTACTTC | CASSLRPRGVYEQYF | . | TRBJ2-7 | TRBD2 | 15 | TRBV7-2
TGTGCCAGCAGCCTACAGGGCGACGGCTACACCTTC | CASSLQGDGYTF | once | TRBJ1-2 | . | 12 | TRBV7-9
TGTGCCAGCAGCCGAATGAGTTCGGGAGCGGGGAATGAGCAGTTCTTC | CASSRMSSGAGNEQFF | . | TRBJ2-1 | TRBD2 | 16 | TRBV7-2
TGTGCCAGCAGCTTAGGAGGGCGGGCATCGGGTGGCTACACCTTC | CASSLGGRASGGYTF | few | TRBJ1-2 | . | 15 | TRBV7-8
TGTGCCAGCAGTGAAGGGACAGGGGGCGCGAGTTCACCCCTCCACTTT | CASSEGTGGASSPLHF | . | TRBJ1-6 | TRBD1 | 16 | TRBV6-1
TGCAGTGCTAGAGGAGAAGGGAACACCGGGGAGCTGTTTTTT | CSARGEGNTGELFF | few | TRBJ2-2 | . | 14 | TRBV20-1
TGTGCTAGTGGCGTGGGACAGGGTAGCAATCAGCCCCAGCATTTT | CASGVGQGSNQPQHF | few | TRBJ1-5 | TRBD1 | 15 | TRBV12-5
TGTGCCAGCAGCAGAAAGGGGGCGGCTAGCGGGAGGGCGGGTGAGCAGTTCTTC | CASSRKGAASGRAGEQFF | . | TRBJ2-1 | . | 18 | TRBV21-1
TGTGCCAGCAACTCGGGAGGAAGCTACAATGAGCAGTTCTTC | CASNSGGSYNEQFF | . | TRBJ2-1 | TRBD2 | 14 | TRBV6-2/TRBV6-3
TGTGCCAGCAGCGCGCATTTGAGGGCCGGGGAGCTGTTTTTT | CASSAHLRAGELFF | . | TRBJ2-2 | . | 14 | TRBV7-7
TGTGCCAGCAGTGAAATTCGGAACACTGAAGCTTTCTTT | CASSEIRNTEAFF | few | TRBJ1-1 | . | 13 | TRBV6-1
TGCAGTGCTAGACAGGTAGCGGGGGGATTCAATGAGCAGTTCTTC | CSARQVAGGFNEQFF | . | TRBJ2-1 | TRBD2 | 15 | TRBV20-1
TGTGCCAGCAGCTTAAGAGGAGCCCTGTTGGATACGCAGTATTTT | CASSLRGALLDTQYF | . | TRBJ2-3 | . | 15 | TRBV7-3
TGTGCCAGCAGTTTTACCCCAGGGAGCCTCGGGGAGCAGTACTTC | CASSFTPGSLGEQYF | . | TRBJ2-7 | . | 15 | TRBV12-3/TRBV12-4
TGTGCCAGTAACTCGAACCGAAGGGGGGATACGCAGTATTTT | CASNSNRRGDTQYF | few | TRBJ2-3 | . | 14 | TRBV6-1
TGTGCCACCAGCAGAGATTTTCATGGAGGGGTTCAGCCCCAGCATTTT | CATSRDFHGGVQPQHF | . | TRBJ1-5 | . | 16 | TRBV15
TGTGCCATCAGTGAGTCCTCAGGGACAGGGGGCCGCTACGAGCAGTACTTC | CAISESSGTGGRYEQYF | few | TRBJ2-7 | TRBD1 | 17 | TRBV10-3
TGCAGCGCCGGGTCTGGCCTTTACGAGCAGTACTTC | CSAGSGLYEQYF | . | TRBJ2-7 | . | 12 | TRBV29-1
TGCGCCAGCAGCTTTCGTTCAGATACGCAGTATTTT | CASSFRSDTQYF | once | TRBJ2-3 | . | 12 | TRBV5-1
TGTGCCAGCAGTCTAAGAGGGACAGGGGGAATGAACACTGAAGCTTTCTTT | CASSLRGTGGMNTEAFF | few | TRBJ1-1 | TRBD1 | 17 | TRBV6-1
TGCAGTGCTAGGCGGGGAACTGGAAACACCATATATTTT | CSARRGTGNTIYF | . | TRBJ1-3 | . | 13 | TRBV20-1
TGCAGTGCTCCCAGATGGGCTAGCGGGGACATGAATGAGCAGTTCTTC | CSAPRWASGDMNEQFF | . | TRBJ2-1 | TRBD2 | 16 | TRBV20-1
TGTGCCAGCAGCTTATACGGAGGTGATACGCAGTATTTT | CASSLYGGDTQYF | . | TRBJ2-3 | . | 13 | TRBV7-7
TGTGCCAGCAGACTAGGGGGGAGGGCCACCGGGGAGCTGTTTTTT | CASRLGGRATGELFF | . | TRBJ2-2 | . | 15 | TRBV7-2
TGTGCCAGCAGTAGGACAGGGGCAGAAGCTTTCTTT | CASSRTGAEAFF | . | TRBJ1-1 | TRBD1 | 12 | TRBV6-2/TRBV6-3
TGTGCCAGCAGCTTAGATTCAGGGACCAGGCTTGGCTACACCTTC | CASSLDSGTRLGYTF | few | TRBJ1-2 | . | 15 | TRBV7-2
TGTGCCAGCCGCAACGGACTAGCGGGAGTGGCAGATACGCAGTATTTT | CASRNGLAGVADTQYF | few | TRBJ2-3 | TRBD2 | 16 | TRBV2
TGTGCCAGCAGCTTAAGGGCGGGGGAACTGTTTTTT | CASSLRAGELFF | . | TRBJ1-4 | . | 12 | TRBV7-2
TGTGCCAGCAGTTACCGTATTTCAACCACAGGGGGCAATAATCAGCCCCAGCATTTT | CASSYRISTTGGNNQPQHF | . | TRBJ1-5 | TRBD1 | 19 | TRBV6-5
TGCAGTGCTACACAGGGGTTAGGGCAGCCCCAGCATTTT | CSATQGLGQPQHF | few | TRBJ1-5 | TRBD1 | 13 | TRBV20-1
TGTGCCAGCAGTTGGATGGCAGGGGGCGGCGGCTATGGCTACACCTTC | CASSWMAGGGGYGYTF | . | TRBJ1-2 | TRBD1 | 16 | TRBV28
TGTGCCACCAGTGGTGGGGGACTAGCGGCTCCTTGGCCCCAAGAGACCCAGTACTTC | CATSGGGLAAPWPQETQYF | . | TRBJ2-5 | TRBD2 | 19 | TRBV24-1
TGCGCCAGCAGCCAAGAAACCGTAGGTGGGCCGGACACCGGGGAGCTGTTTTTT | CASSQETVGGPDTGELFF | . | TRBJ2-2 | . | 18 | TRBV4-3
TGCAGCGTTTTCGGGGACTATGGCTACACCTTC | CSVFGDYGYTF | . | TRBJ1-2 | . | 11 | TRBV29-1
TGTGCCAGCAGTTTAGAAGGTCCATCCTCCTACGAGCAGTACTTC | CASSLEGPSSYEQYF | . | TRBJ2-7 | . | 15 | TRBV6-2/TRBV6-3
TGTGCCAGCAGTTCTGACAGGGGAAGCAATCAGCCCCAGCATTTT | CASSSDRGSNQPQHF | . | TRBJ1-5 | TRBD1 | 15 | TRBV6-5
TGTGCCAGCAGTTCGAAGACAGGGGGGACTGAAGCTTTCTTT | CASSSKTGGTEAFF | . | TRBJ1-1 | TRBD1 | 14 | TRBV6-5
TGCAGCGTTGCCCCAACCGGTTCCTACGAGCAGTACTTC | CSVAPTGSYEQYF | . | TRBJ2-7 | . | 13 | TRBV29-1
TGTGCCAGCAGCTTAGGAAACAACCCTAACTATGGCTACACCTTC | CASSLGNNPNYGYTF | . | TRBJ1-2 | . | 15 | TRBV11-1
TGTGCCAGTAGTATAGCCTCGGGACAGGGGGCGCAAAATACGCAGTATTTT | CASSIASGQGAQNTQYF | . | TRBJ2-3 | TRBD1 | 17 | TRBV19
TGTGCCAGCACACGACAGGGGGAGACCCAGTACTTC | CASTRQGETQYF | . | TRBJ2-5 | TRBD1 | 12 | TRBV11-3
TGCAGTGCTAGGCCCCTGCGGCACACAGGGATCGACACTGAAGCTTTCTTT | CSARPLRHTGIDTEAFF | few | TRBJ1-1 | . | 17 | TRBV20-1
TGTGCCAGCAGCCCCTTGGCCGGGGAAACCACTGAAGCTTTCTTT | CASSPLAGETTEAFF | . | TRBJ1-1 | . | 15 | TRBV4-2
TGTGCCAGCAGCTCGAATCGGGCAGCTTACACTGAAGCTTTCTTT | CASSSNRAAYTEAFF | . | TRBJ1-1 | . | 15 | TRBV11-1
TGTGCCAGCAGCTTAGTTTTCTCTCAGGTGGATACGCAGTATTTT | CASSLVFSQVDTQYF | . | TRBJ2-3 | . | 15 | TRBV7-2
TGCAGTGCAGAGGGGCTACCCTACGAGCAGTACTTC | CSAEGLPYEQYF | . | TRBJ2-7 | . | 12 | TRBV20-1